These T cell receptor beta chains were read from a single sample in a study of STAT3 mutations in large granular lymphocyte leukemia. TCRdb's copy holds only in-frame clones and misses some; the assay was immunoSEQ multiplex PCR. The sample lists over 10,000 clones, roughly 80% occurring once. The specimen was peripheral blood mononuclear cells. The receptors here all came from a man between 60 and 75 years old with T-cell large granular lymphocyte leukemia. Some clones in this sample may be carry-over from other donors' samples. CDR3s include the opening cysteine and the closing phenylalanine or tryptophan. Clone size appears in some rows only: once, few, many, or a class for an expanded clone.

>-|TRBV5-1|TRBJ1-1
CASSLDRRTEAFF
>-|TRBV7-8|TRBJ2-2
CATGPELGTGELFF
>-|TRBV7-9|TRBJ2-2
CASSLEAGDPGELFF
>-|TRBV23-1|TRBJ2-4
CASSQPSAKGKNIQYF
>-|TRBV11-3|TRBJ2-1
CASSGVGASSYNEQFF
>-|TRBV15|TRBJ1-5
CATSRDRGENQPQHF
>-|TRBV7-2|TRBJ2-5
CATKRGGGETQYF
>-|TRBV7-2|TRBJ2-3
CASSEPADTQYF
>-|TRBV30|TRBJ1-6
CAWLGDRQNSPLHF
>-|TRBV11-2|TRBJ1-1
CASSWTRGQGLNTEAFF
>-|TRBV19|TRBJ1-2
CASSVRRGGTYGYTF
>-|TRBV29-1|TRBJ1-5
CSVATAGSNQPQHF
>-|TRBV15|TRBJ2-7
CATSRGKSDWDEQYF
>-|TRBV6-5|TRBJ1-4
CASSPGTATNEKLFF
>-|TRBV7-3|TRBJ2-7
CASSPGQGGGYEQYF
>-|TRBV19|TRBJ1-5
CASRDTNQPQHF
>-|TRBV7-9|TRBJ2-5
CASSYRTPGETQYF
>-|TRBV25-1|TRBJ2-5
CASSDWTGGFSETQYF
>-|TRBV4-2|TRBJ2-7
CASSQAWDGAYEQYF
>-|TRBV30|TRBJ1-2
CAGRGGARGYTF
>-|TRBV7-2|TRBJ1-2
CASSLAWGAYGYTF
>-|TRBV4-2|TRBJ1-3
CASSSPSGTGNTIYF
>-|TRBV18|TRBJ1-5
CASSLTGGNDQPQHF
>-|TRBV9|TRBJ1-6
CASSSDRAYSPLHF
>-|TRBV11-2|TRBJ2-6
CASSSGYSGANVLTF
>-|TRBV10-3|TRBJ2-7
CAISESIERRAEQYF
>few|TRBV5-1|TRBJ2-5
CASSPGGSPPETQYF
>-|TRBV19|TRBJ1-4
CASRPGPTNEKLFF
>-|TRBV7-2|TRBJ1-1
CASSLPYRGAEAFF
>-|TRBV5-1|TRBJ2-7
CASSWGTGYEQYF
>-|TRBV5-1|TRBJ2-5
CASSRKPRQEYQETQYF